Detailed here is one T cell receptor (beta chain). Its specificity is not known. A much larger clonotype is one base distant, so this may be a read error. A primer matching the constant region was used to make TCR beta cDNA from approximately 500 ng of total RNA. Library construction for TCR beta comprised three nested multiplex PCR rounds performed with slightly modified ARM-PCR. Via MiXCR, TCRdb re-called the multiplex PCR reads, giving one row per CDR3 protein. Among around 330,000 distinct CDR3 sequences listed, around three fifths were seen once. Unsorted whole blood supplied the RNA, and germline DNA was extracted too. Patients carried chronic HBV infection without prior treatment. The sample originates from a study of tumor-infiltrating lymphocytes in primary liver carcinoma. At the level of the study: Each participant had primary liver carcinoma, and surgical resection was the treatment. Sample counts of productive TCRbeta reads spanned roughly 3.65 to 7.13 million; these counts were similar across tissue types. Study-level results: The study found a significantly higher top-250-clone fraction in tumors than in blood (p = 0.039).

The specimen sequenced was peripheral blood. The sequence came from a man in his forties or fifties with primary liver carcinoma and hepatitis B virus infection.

The CDR3 region is CASRKKGADQPQHF. DNA of the CDR3: TGTGCCAGCAGGAAGAAAGGGGCAGATCAGCCCCAGCATTTT. This chain links TRBV6-6 with TRBJ1-5, with D perhaps matching TRBD1 (5 bases). The CDR3 runs 14 residues. In germline, CDR1 is MNHNY, CDR2 SVGAGI (reference sequence). Trimming cost V 6 bases and J 5 bases, with 14 bases left between them.